The clone carrying this T cell receptor beta chain has only a few counts. This CDR3 has 18 amino acids. Trimming removed 2 bases at V and 2 bases at J, with 21 bases between. Germline values: CDR1 SGHRS, CDR2 YFSETQ. TCRdb called the RT-PCR reads again in MiXCR, with one record for every CDR3 protein. In the table there are around 700,000 distinct CDR3 sequences, about 14% of which are singletons. The sample consisted of memory CD4+ T cells from blood. This sequence originates from a female donor in good health, serving as a healthy control. The V gene is TRBV5-1, the J gene TRBJ2-3, with D unresolved. The CDR3: CASSFGWGIAGLTDTQYF. The CDR3, as DNA: TGCGCCAGCAGCTTTGGGTGGGGAATAGCTGGCCTCACAGATACGCAGTATTTT.